The 21 T cell receptor beta chains below were found in one sample sequenced in a study of cytomegalovirus exposure and HLA in healthy donors. The PCR had 60 Vbeta and 13 Jbeta primers. Profiling relied on immunoSEQ multiplex PCR, and the TCRdb table lists in-frame clones only, not all of them. The sample has 81,000 or so clones; 70% to 75% are singletons. The source material was PBMCs. These receptors were obtained from a man aged 55-75 years in good health and CMV-seronegative.

The chain couples TRBV27 to TRBJ2-3; 10 positions match TRBD2. Germline-derived CDR1 and CDR2 are MNHEY and SMNVEV (reference sequence). V lost 8 bases to trimming and J lost 6 bases; unmatched junction nucleotides: 11. This CDR3 region has 15 residues. CDR3 sequence reads: CASEERGGVKDTQYF. The CDR3 nucleotides are TGTGCCAGCGAAGAGCGGGGGGGCGTTAAGGATACGCAGTATTTT.

The V and J genes are TRBV27 and TRBJ2-1; maybe TRBD1 (5 bases). CDR1 is MNHEY and CDR2 is SMNVEV in the germline V gene (reference sequence). Trimming cost V 6 bases and J 3 bases, with 12 bases left between them. The CDR3 spans 14 residues. The CDR3 coding sequence is TGTGCCAGCAGCCCGACCGGACACTACAATGAGCAGTTCTTC. Encoded protein: CASSPTGHYNEQFF.

This chain links TRBV7-9 with TRBJ2-7, with TRBD1 identical over 7 bases. Trimming at V came to 2 bases and at J to 0 bases, leaving 10 bases not matched to a gene. The CDR3 loop spans 17 amino acids. The germline V gene has CDR1 SEHNR and CDR2 FQNEAQ (reference sequence). CDR3 region: CASSLTGRTGHSYEQYF. CDR3 DNA: TGTGCCAGCAGCTTAACAGGAAGGACAGGACACTCCTACGAGCAGTACTTC.

CDR3 sequence: CASSLGGGGLDGYTF. CDR3 coding DNA: TGTGCCAGCAGCTTAGGGGGCGGGGGGCTGGATGGCTACACCTTC. V is TRBV9 and J is TRBJ1-2; TRBD1 matches 7 bases. Losses at the gene ends were 4 bases for V and 6 bases for J; bases not matched to a gene: 12. Germline loops: CDR1 SGDLS, CDR2 YYNGEE. There are 15 residues in the CDR3. Looking up the rest from reference TRBV9 and TRBJ1-2 gives the full variable domain: DSGVTQTPKHLITATGQRVTLRCSPRSGDLSVYWYQQSLDQGLQFLIQYYNGEERAKGNILERFSAQQFPDLHSELNLSSLELGDSALYFCASSLGGGGLDGYTFGSGTRLTVV.

This clone was seen only once. The chain combines TRBV19 with TRBJ2-1; 9 bases are shared with TRBD1. J lost 5 bases, V lost 5 bases, and 19 bases had no gene match. CDR1 is LNHDA, CDR2 SQIVND, per germline (reference sequence). CDR3 length: 19 amino acids. The chain's CDR3 is CASSPYGTGSKSVDNEQFF. Written as DNA, the CDR3 is TGTGCCAGTAGTCCATACGGGACAGGGTCGAAGAGTGTCGACAATGAGCAGTTCTTC.

Only a few counts were recorded for this clone. The chain links TRBV19 to TRBJ2-3; 11 bases match TRBD2. After removal of 3 bases from V and 13 bases from J, the junction contained 6 bases not matched to a gene. The CDR3 runs 13 residues. Germline CDR1 and CDR2: LNHDA and SQIVND (reference sequence). CDR3 nucleotide sequence: TGTGCCAGTAGTATGTTAGCGGGGGGGCTCGAGTATTTT. Translation: CASSMLAGGLEYF.

This sequence joins TRBV5-6 and TRBJ1-1; 9 bases agree with TRBD1. Looked up from germline, CDR1 is SGHDT and CDR2 is YYEEEE. Trimming removed 5 bases from V and 5 bases from J; junction bases left unmatched: 7. The CDR3 totals 14 residues. CDR3 residues: CASRITGGSTEAFF. The CDR3 bases are TGTGCCAGCAGAATAACAGGGGGCTCTACTGAAGCTTTCTTT.

The J gene is TRBJ1-2, the V gene TRBV30; D is unresolved. CDR1 and CDR2 from the germline V gene are GTSNPN and SVGIG (reference sequence). V lost 3 bases to trimming and J lost 8 bases, with 16 bases between them. This CDR3 is 13 amino acids long. The CDR3 is CAWRRVSVEGYTF. The CDR3 nucleotides are TGTGCCTGGAGGCGAGTCAGCGTAGAGGGCTACACCTTC. Combining the CDR3 with reference TRBV30 and TRBJ1-2 gives the whole variable domain SQTIHQWPATLVQPVGSPLSLECTVEGTSNPNLYWYRQAAGRGLQLLFYSVGIGQISSEVPQNLSASRPQDRQFILSSKKLLLSDSGFYLCAWRRVSVEGYTFGSGTRLTVV.

The chain couples TRBV6-5 to TRBJ2-3; a possible D gene is TRBD1 (6 bases). V lost 6 bases and J lost 8, with 18 bases in between. CDR1 is MNHEY, CDR2 SVGAGI, per germline. The CDR3 runs 14 residues. CDR3 DNA sequence: TGTGCCAGCAGCATAGGGGGAAATAGCGTTACGCAGTATTTT. Amino acid sequence: CASSIGGNSVTQYF.

The table lists this clone with a count of one. The J gene is TRBJ1-2, the V gene TRBV25-1, with D perhaps TRBD1 (5 bases). CDR3 length: 16 amino acids. V was cut by 6 bases and J by 2 bases, with 19 bases left in between. Germline values: CDR1 MGHDK, CDR2 SYGVNS. The CDR3 bases are TGTGCCAGCAGCCTGGGGCAGGGAAGGAGCAACTATGGCTACACCTTC. Translated: CASSLGQGRSNYGYTF.

The chain couples TRBV5-4 to TRBJ2-1; D gene unclear. Trimming took 0 bases from V and 1 from J, leaving 5 bases between them. The germline gives CDR1 SGHNT, CDR2 YYREEE (reference sequence). The CDR3 is made up of 14 amino acids. The CDR3 protein is CASSLVGSYNEQFF. DNA of the CDR3: TGTGCCAGCAGCTTGGTCGGTTCCTACAATGAGCAGTTCTTC.

The chain uses TRBV25-1 and TRBJ2-5, with no clear D. Per germline, CDR1 MGHDK and CDR2 SYGVNS. The CDR3 contains 15 residues. Trimming pared 2 bases from V and 4 bases from J, leaving 14 bases between. The CDR3 DNA reads as TGTGCCAGCAGTGAAGGAGTGCTAGTCACAGAGACCCAGTACTTC. Translation: CASSEGVLVTETQYF.

J is TRBJ2-7 and V is TRBV6-5; possibly TRBD1 for D (7 bases). CDR3 length equals 14 residues. Germline-derived CDR1 and CDR2 are MNHEY and SVGAGI. V gave up 0 bases and J gave up 6 bases, with 12 bases separating them. CDR3 region: CASSYSRQGGEQYF. The CDR3 DNA reads as TGTGCCAGCAGTTACTCCCGGCAGGGGGGCGAGCAGTACTTC.

In its sample, this clone was seen a few times. The V gene is TRBV12-5, the J gene TRBJ1-2; TRBD1 might be the D (5 bases). V shed 5 bases and J shed 4 bases, with 14 bases lying between them. The CDR3 is 14 residues long. Germline loops: CDR1 LGHNT, CDR2 FRNRAP. CDR3 bases: TGTGCTAGTGGTGAGGGCGGGGACGCCTATGGCTACACCTTC. This gives the protein CASGEGGDAYGYTF.

This clone was detected a few times. This chain links TRBV10-2 with TRBJ1-5; 7 nucleotides agree with TRBD1. The V gene's germline CDR1 is WSHSY and CDR2 SAAADI. Losses at the gene ends were 4 bases for V and 0 bases for J; bases not matched to a gene: 18. The CDR3 contains 20 residues. DNA of the CDR3: TGCGCCAGCAGTGGCCCCGGGACAGAGACGCTTGTGTATAGCAATCAGCCCCAGCATTTT. This sequence encodes CASSGPGTETLVYSNQPQHF.

The chain employs TRBV11-3 and TRBJ2-5; possible D gene TRBD1, 5 bases. V lost 2 bases to trimming and J lost 5 bases, with 9 bases between them. The CDR3 sequence is 13 residues long. Germline CDR1 and CDR2: SGHNT and YENEEA. CDR3 DNA: TGTGCCAGCAGCTTAAGGGGTGGGGAGACCCAGTACTTC. Its protein is CASSLRGGETQYF.

The J gene is TRBJ1-1, the V gene TRBV11-2; the D is unclear. V lost 2 bases, J lost 1 base, and 5 bases lay in between. The CDR3 totals 13 residues. Looked up from germline, CDR1 is SGHAT and CDR2 is FQNNGV. CDR3 in DNA: TGTGCCAGCAGCTTATGGGCGAACACTGAAGCTTTCTTT. This codes for CASSLWANTEAFF. The full variable domain, completed using reference TRBV11-2 and TRBJ1-1, is EAGVAQSPRYKIIEKRQSVAFWCNPISGHATLYWYQQILGQGPKLLIQFQNNGVVDDSQLPKDRFSAERLKGVDSTLKIQPAKLEDSAVYLCASSLWANTEAFFGQGTRLTVV.

This clone was recorded a few times. V is TRBV6-1 and J is TRBJ2-6; the D is unclear. Looked up from germline, CDR1 is MNHNS and CDR2 is SASEGT. V lost 8 bases to trimming and J lost 0 bases, with 11 bases between them. The length of the CDR3 is 15 residues. The chain's CDR3 is CASVTSASGANVLTF. For the CDR3, the DNA is TGTGCCAGCGTGACATCCGCCTCTGGGGCCAACGTCCTGACTTTC.

The rearrangement uses TRBV11-2 and TRBJ1-2; 10 bases agree with TRBD1. This CDR3 contains 16 residues. V gave up 8 bases and J gave up 0 bases; unmatched junction bases: 9. CDR1 SGHAT and CDR2 FQNNGV come from the germline V gene. The CDR3 spells CASLPGQGEANYGYTF. In DNA form, the CDR3 reads TGTGCCAGCCTCCCCGGACAGGGGGAAGCTAACTATGGCTACACCTTC.

V and J are TRBV19 and TRBJ1-1, with 7 bases that match TRBD1. The CDR3 has 14 amino acids. Looked up from germline, CDR1 is LNHDA and CDR2 is SQIVND (reference sequence). V was pared by 5 bases and J by 6 bases, with 9 bases of the junction left unmatched. The CDR3 loop is CASSSPGRGPEAFF. CDR3 coding DNA: TGTGCCAGTAGTTCCCCGGGAAGGGGGCCTGAAGCTTTCTTT.

CDR3 coding DNA: TGTGCCAGCAGCTCAAGGACTAGCGGGGGGGCATCGGCTAATGAGCAGTTCTTC. Encoded protein: CASSSRTSGGASANEQFF. The gene calls are TRBV11-3 and TRBJ2-1; 15 bases fit TRBD2. Germline lookup yields CDR1 SGHNT and CDR2 YENEEA. The junction had 11 bases not matched to a gene; V was cut back by 4 bases and J by 7 bases. The CDR3 is 18 amino acids.